This TCR beta chain derives from a study of Graves' ophthalmopathy and Graves' hyperthyroidism. Of note for this clonotype: Its antigen is as yet unknown.

For donors with ophthalmopathy, the disease showed moderate-to-severe activity, reached CAS ≥3 and NOSPECS ≥4, and had lasted under 3 months. TCR beta CDR3 amplification used RNA transcripts. The first-round RT-PCR employed HTBI primers together with the Qiagen OneStep RT-PCR kit. A multiplex PCR was then performed as the second round. TCRdb analysed the multiplex PCR reads with MiXCR anew, one entry per CDR3 protein. This sample has around 670,000 distinct CDR3 sequences, with 35% to 50% found just once. Findings and caveats of the study: Most expanded thyroid clonotypes above 0.001 frequency also appeared in blood. With a specificity of around 76% and a sensitivity of more than 65%, the model predicted ophthalmopathy progression.

The sequence came from an adult man with Graves' ophthalmopathy. The sequencing input was peripheral blood.

CDR3 bases: TGTGCCAGCAGCCAATCTTGGTCGTACACTGAAGCTTTCTTT. Translation gives CASSQSWSYTEAFF. V gene TRBV9 combines with J gene TRBJ1-1; D gene ambiguous. From germline, CDR1 is SGDLS and CDR2 YYNGEE. Deletions cut 4 bases from V and 3 bases from J, with 13 bases between. The CDR3 sequence is 14 residues long. Full variable domain (missing parts from reference TRBV9 and TRBJ1-1): DSGVTQTPKHLITATGQRVTLRCSPRSGDLSVYWYQQSLDQGLQFLIQYYNGEERAKGNILERFSAQQFPDLHSELNLSSLELGDSALYFCASSQSWSYTEAFFGQGTRLTVV.